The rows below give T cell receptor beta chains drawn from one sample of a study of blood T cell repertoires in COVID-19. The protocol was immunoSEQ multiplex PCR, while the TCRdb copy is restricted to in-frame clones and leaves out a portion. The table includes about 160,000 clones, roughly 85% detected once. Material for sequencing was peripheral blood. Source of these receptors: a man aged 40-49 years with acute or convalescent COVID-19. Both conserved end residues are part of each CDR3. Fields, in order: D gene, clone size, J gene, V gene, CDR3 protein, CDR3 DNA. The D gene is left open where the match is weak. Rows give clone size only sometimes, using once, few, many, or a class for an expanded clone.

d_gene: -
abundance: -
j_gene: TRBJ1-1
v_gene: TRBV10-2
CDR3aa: CASSETQSTEAFF
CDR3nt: TGCGCCAGCAGTGAGACCCAGTCCACTGAAGCTTTCTTT

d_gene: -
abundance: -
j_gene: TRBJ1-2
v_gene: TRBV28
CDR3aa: CASSLVTAYGYTF
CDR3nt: TGTGCCAGCAGTCTTGTGACAGCCTATGGCTACACCTTC

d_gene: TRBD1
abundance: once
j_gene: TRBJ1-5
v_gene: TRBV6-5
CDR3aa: CASHLLRGHQPQHF
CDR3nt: TGTGCCAGCCACCTCCTAAGGGGGCATCAGCCCCAGCATTTT

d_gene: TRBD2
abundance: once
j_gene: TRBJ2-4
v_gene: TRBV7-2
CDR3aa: CASSSGLAGFAKNIQYF
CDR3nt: TGTGCCAGCAGCTCCGGACTAGCGGGGTTTGCCAAAAACATTCAGTACTTC

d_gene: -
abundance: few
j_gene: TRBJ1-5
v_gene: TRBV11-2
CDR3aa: CASSPSGGSNQPQHF
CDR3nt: TGTGCCAGCAGCCCCTCGGGGGGGAGCAATCAGCCCCAGCATTTT

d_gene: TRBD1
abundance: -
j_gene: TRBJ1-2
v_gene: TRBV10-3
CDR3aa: CATTPGGFLQNYGYTF
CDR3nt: TGTGCCACCACTCCAGGGGGCTTCCTACAAAACTATGGCTACACCTTC

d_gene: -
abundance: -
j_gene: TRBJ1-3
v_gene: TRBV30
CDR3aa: CAWKVRGARGNTIYF
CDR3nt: TGTGCCTGGAAGGTTCGGGGGGCGCGTGGAAACACCATATATTTT

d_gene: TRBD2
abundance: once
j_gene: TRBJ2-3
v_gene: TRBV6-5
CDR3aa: CASRRLAGGTDTQYF
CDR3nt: TGTGCCAGCAGGAGACTAGCGGGGGGCACAGATACGCAGTATTTT

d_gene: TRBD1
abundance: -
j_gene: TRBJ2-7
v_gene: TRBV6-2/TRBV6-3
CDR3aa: CASSYPDRGSYEQYF
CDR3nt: TGTGCCAGCAGTTACCCCGACAGGGGCTCCTACGAGCAGTACTTC

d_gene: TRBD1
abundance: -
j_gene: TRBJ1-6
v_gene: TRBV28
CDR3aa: CASSLGQGPSPLHF
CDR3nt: TGTGCCAGCAGTTTAGGACAGGGACCATCACCCCTCCACTTT

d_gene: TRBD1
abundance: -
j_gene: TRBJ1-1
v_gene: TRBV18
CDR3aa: CASSPGQGEAFF
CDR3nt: TGTGCCAGCTCACCGGGACAGGGTGAAGCTTTCTTT

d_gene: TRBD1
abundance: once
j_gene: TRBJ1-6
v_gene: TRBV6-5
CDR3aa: CASSYSRTGGESPLHF
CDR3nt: TGTGCCAGCAGTTACTCGCGGACAGGGGGCGAATCACCCCTCCACTTT

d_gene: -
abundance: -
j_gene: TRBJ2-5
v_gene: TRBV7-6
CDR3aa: CASSFSGQGQETQYF
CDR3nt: TGTGCCAGCAGCTTTTCCGGGCAGGGCCAAGAGACCCAGTACTTC

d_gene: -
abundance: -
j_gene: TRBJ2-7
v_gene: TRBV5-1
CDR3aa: CASSLVGGTYEQYF
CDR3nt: TGCGCCAGCAGCTTGGTCGGGGGAACCTACGAGCAGTACTTC